Listed below are T cell receptor beta chains from one sample, sequenced in a study of technical replicates of blood from a handful of donors. TCRdb's table, derived via immunoSEQ multiplex PCR, lists solely in-frame clones and lacks some. This sample has about 82,000 clones, with approximately 96% found just once. The sequencing sample was made of T cells isolated from PBMCs. These receptor sequences come from a human donor in good health. CDR3s include the opening cysteine and the closing phenylalanine or tryptophan. The order of the fields is J gene, clone size, D gene, V gene, CDR3 protein, CDR3 DNA. The D gene is left open where the match is weak. Expanded clones get a size class; other rows say once, few or many, or leave the size out.

>TRBJ2-7|.|.|TRBV6-5
CATGGYDHEQYF
TGTGCCACCGGGGGTTACGACCACGAGCAGTACTTC
>TRBJ2-3|.|TRBD2|TRBV19
CASSTLLAGTTSGVNTQYF
TGTGCCAGTAGTACCCTACTAGCGGGCACAACATCGGGCGTGAATACGCAGTATTTT
>TRBJ2-7|.|TRBD2|TRBV30
CAWRERGPGEQYF
TGTGCCTGGAGGGAGCGGGGGCCTGGGGAGCAGTACTTC
>TRBJ2-1|.|TRBD1|TRBV9
CASSGRGREQFF
TGTGCCAGCAGCGGCAGGGGGCGCGAGCAGTTCTTC
>TRBJ2-1|.|TRBD2|TRBV7-3
CASSLISAGDNEQFF
TGTGCCAGCAGCTTAATTTCAGCGGGAGACAATGAGCAGTTCTTC
>TRBJ2-3|.|.|TRBV7-9
CASSLGADTDTQYF
TGTGCCAGCAGCTTAGGGGCTGATACAGATACGCAGTATTTT
>TRBJ2-1|.|TRBD2|TRBV6-5
CASSYRLAGINEQFF
TGTGCCAGCAGTTACAGGCTAGCGGGAATCAATGAGCAGTTCTTC
>TRBJ2-7|.|TRBD1|TRBV30
CAWGQGLSYEQYF
TGTGCCTGGGGACAGGGGTTGTCCTACGAGCAGTACTTC
>TRBJ2-1|once|TRBD2|TRBV7-9
CAIPPSGLAVNEQFF
TGTGCCATTCCGCCGTCCGGACTAGCGGTGAATGAGCAGTTCTTC
>TRBJ1-3|.|.|TRBV13
CASSLDRGYSGNTIYF
TGTGCCAGCAGCTTAGATCGGGGGTACTCTGGAAACACCATATATTTT
>TRBJ1-1|.|.|TRBV6-1
CASSGRENTEAFF
TGTGCCAGCAGTGGACGGGAGAACACTGAAGCTTTCTTT
>TRBJ2-5|.|TRBD1|TRBV29-1
CSVRPRDRGLLAGETQYF
TGCAGCGTACGTCCCCGGGACAGGGGGCTACTAGCGGGAGAGACCCAGTACTTC